The 17 T cell receptor beta chains reported below all come from one sample, sequenced in a study of T cell changes during pregnancy in multiple sclerosis. Using immunoSEQ multiplex PCR, the repertoire was profiled, and TCRdb retains in-frame clones only, with some absent. The table lists roughly 38,000 clones, 88% of them singletons. This specimen consisted of CD4+ T cells from peripheral blood mononuclear cells, obtained before pregnancy. The origin of the receptors is a female donor with multiple sclerosis, enrolled in a pregnancy study.

This chain joins TRBV12-5 and TRBJ1-4; D unresolved. This CDR3 spans 13 amino acids. The germline CDR1 and CDR2 sequences are LGHNT and FRNRAP. V dropped 2 bases and J dropped 7 bases, with 8 bases sitting between them. The CDR3 bases are TGTGCTAGTGGTTTGATGCCGGGTGAAAAACTGTTTTTT. It specifies CASGLMPGEKLFF.

Here the CDR3 reads CASSRGGRTVEQYF. As DNA, the CDR3 is TGTGCCAGCAGCCGGGGGGGGCGGACGGTAGAGCAGTACTTC. This chain uses TRBV6-5 with TRBJ2-7; the match to TRBD2 covers 8 bases. CDR3 size: 14 residues. Germline CDR1 reads MNHEY; CDR2 reads SVGAGI. V gave up 6 bases and J gave up 7 bases; unmatched junction bases: 11.

V gene TRBV21-1 combines with J gene TRBJ1-4; the table gives TRBD1 as D, unverified against the DNA. TRBV21-1 represents a pseudogene. The CDR3 has 15 amino acids. The CDR3 DNA reads as TGTGCCAGCAGCAAATCTCTGGGGCGGTCTGAAAAACTGTTTTTT. Translating it yields CASSKSLGRSEKLFF.

This clone showed up just once. The rearrangement links TRBV25-1 to TRBJ2-3, with D unclear. The CDR3 loop spans 15 amino acids. V dropped 1 base and J dropped 1 base, with 9 bases sitting between them. Germline CDR1 is MGHDK and CDR2 is SYGVNS. The CDR3 spells CASSESDGRTDTQYF. As DNA, the CDR3 is TGTGCCAGCAGTGAATCCGATGGCCGCACAGATACGCAGTATTTT.

Only a few counts were recorded for this clone. The gene calls are TRBV7-9 and TRBJ2-1; D uncertain. V gave up 1 base and J gave up 0 bases, with 10 bases separating them. The germline gives CDR1 SEHNR, CDR2 FQNEAQ (reference sequence). This CDR3 spans 16 amino acids. The CDR3 here is CASSLVLSSSYNEQFF. Here the CDR3 DNA reads TGTGCCAGCAGCTTAGTATTGTCCAGCTCCTACAATGAGCAGTTCTTC.

The chain recombines TRBV9 with TRBJ2-7, with 10 bases aligning to TRBD1. Trimming took 2 bases from V and 2 from J; bases not matched to a gene: 7. Germline V lookup: CDR1 SGDLS, CDR2 YYNGEE. The CDR3 covers 16 residues. CDR3 sequence reads: CASSVSGTGATYEQYF. CDR3 bases: TGTGCCAGCAGCGTGTCCGGGACAGGGGCCACCTACGAGCAGTACTTC.

The chain carries TRBV30 and TRBJ1-6, with 7 bases identical to TRBD1. Trimming cost V 1 base and J 6 bases; bases outside gene matches: 12. The germline V gene has CDR1 GTSNPN and CDR2 SVGIG (reference sequence). The CDR3 has 17 amino acids. CDR3 in amino acids: CAWSASRDSFSNSPLHF. CDR3 nucleotides: TGTGCCTGGAGTGCGTCCCGGGACAGCTTTAGTAATTCACCCCTCCACTTT.

The J gene is TRBJ2-3, the V gene TRBV7-6; a possible D gene is TRBD1 (6 bases). The CDR3 consists of 14 residues. CDR1 and CDR2 from the germline V gene are SGHVS and FNYEAQ. With 1 base removed from V and 8 bases from J, the gap between germline ends came to 13 bases. This CDR3 is CASSLERGRATQYF. The CDR3 region has the DNA TGTGCCAGCAGCTTAGAGAGGGGGAGAGCTACGCAGTATTTT.

V is TRBV19 and J is TRBJ2-1; 11 bases line up with TRBD2. V gave up 9 bases and J gave up 8 bases; unmatched junction bases: 24. In germline, CDR1 is LNHDA, CDR2 SQIVND (reference sequence). CDR3 length: 19 residues. The CDR3 reads CARGRWGGLADLVLYEQFF. CDR3 bases: TGTGCCAGGGGGAGGTGGGGGGGACTAGCGGACCTCGTCCTTTATGAGCAGTTCTTC.

The genes are TRBV4-1 and TRBJ1-2; D is possibly TRBD1 (5 bases). The V and J ends lost 0 bases and 5 bases respectively, with 10 bases between them. Per the germline V gene, CDR1 is MGHRA and CDR2 is YSYEKL. CDR3 length equals 14 residues. The CDR3 loop reads CASSQDRVAYGYTF. The CDR3 region has the DNA TGCGCCAGCAGCCAAGACAGGGTAGCTTATGGCTACACCTTC.

The count of this clone is one. The chain combines TRBV6-5 with TRBJ1-1, with 7 bases fitting TRBD1. J lost 7 bases, V lost 6 bases, and 11 bases had no gene match. The V gene's germline CDR1 is MNHEY and CDR2 SVGAGI. CDR3 length: 14 amino acids. The CDR3 spells CASSRVQGMDEAFF. In DNA, the CDR3 is TGTGCCAGCAGCCGAGTACAGGGGATGGATGAAGCTTTCTTT.

This chain links TRBV28 with TRBJ2-7, with no clear D. The CDR3 runs to 12 residues. Germline CDR1 is MDHEN and CDR2 is SYDVKM. Trimming removed 8 bases from V and 5 bases from J, with 13 bases in between. Here the CDR3 DNA reads TGTGCCAGCGGGCCGTCAGGTGACGAGCAGTACTTC. As protein: CASGPSGDEQYF.

In this sample, this clone turned up a few times. The chain has TRBV4-3 and TRBJ2-2, with D tentatively TRBD2 (5 bases). V lost 0 bases, J lost 3 bases, and 8 bases lay in between. Per germline, CDR1 LGHNA and CDR2 YSLEER. CDR3 length equals 15 residues. CDR3: CASSQDWRDTGELFF. The CDR3 DNA follows: TGCGCCAGCAGCCAAGATTGGCGGGACACCGGGGAGCTGTTTTTT.

V and J are TRBV2 and TRBJ2-2; 7 bases match TRBD1. CDR3 size: 16 residues. The germline V gene has CDR1 SNHLY and CDR2 FYNNEI. V was clipped by 6 bases and J by 4 bases; unmatched bases: 11. The CDR3: CASRDPGQKLTGELFF. The CDR3 DNA sequence: TGTGCCAGCAGAGATCCGGGACAGAAACTCACCGGGGAGCTGTTTTTT.

The chain uses TRBV27 and TRBJ2-7, with 9 bases lining up with TRBD1. V was clipped by 1 base and J by 2 bases; unmatched bases: 3. The CDR3 is 15 amino acids. Germline V lookup: CDR1 MNHEY, CDR2 SMNVEV (reference sequence). In DNA, the CDR3 is TGTGCCAGCAGTTTATTGACAGGGGGGACCTACGAGCAGTACTTC. Translated, it gives CASSLLTGGTYEQYF.

The genes are TRBV2 and TRBJ1-1; no clear D. V lost 7 bases, J lost 1 base, and 13 bases lay in between. The CDR3 consists of 14 residues. Germline V gene sequence: CDR1 SNHLY, CDR2 FYNNEI. Written as DNA, the CDR3 is TGTGCCAGCATGGGGAGACACCCGAACACTGAAGCTTTCTTT. As protein: CASMGRHPNTEAFF.

The rearrangement joins TRBV9 to TRBJ2-1, with TRBD2 matching over 11 bases. This CDR3 has 17 amino acids. J gave up 3 bases and V 3 bases, and 8 bases lay outside the gene matches. CDR1 is SGDLS, CDR2 YYNGEE, per germline. As DNA, the CDR3 is TGTGCCAGCAGCGAGACTTCCGGGACTAGCGGCTACAATGAGCAGTTCTTC. Translated: CASSETSGTSGYNEQFF.